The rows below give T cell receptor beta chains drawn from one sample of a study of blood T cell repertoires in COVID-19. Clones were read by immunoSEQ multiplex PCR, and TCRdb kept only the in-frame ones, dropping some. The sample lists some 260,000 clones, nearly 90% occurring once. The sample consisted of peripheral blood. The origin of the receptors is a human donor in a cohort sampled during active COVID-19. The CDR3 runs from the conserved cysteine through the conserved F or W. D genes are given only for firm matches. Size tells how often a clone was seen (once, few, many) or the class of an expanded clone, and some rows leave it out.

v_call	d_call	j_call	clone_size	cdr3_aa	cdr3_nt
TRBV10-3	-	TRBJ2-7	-	CAISESWGLRYEQYF	TGTGCCATCAGTGAGTCGTGGGGCCTTAGGTACGAGCAGTACTTC
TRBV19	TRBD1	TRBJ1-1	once	CASRPIRDRADTEAFF	TGTGCCAGTAGACCTATTCGAGACAGGGCGGACACTGAAGCTTTCTTT
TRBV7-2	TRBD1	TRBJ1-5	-	CASSLGGGQGGQPQHF	TGTGCCAGCAGCTTAGGGGGGGGACAGGGAGGTCAGCCCCAGCATTTT
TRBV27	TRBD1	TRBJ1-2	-	CASSSDRGQGYTF	TGTGCCAGCAGTTCCGACAGGGGACAGGGCTACACCTTC
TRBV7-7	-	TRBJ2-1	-	CASSLDGRREGYNEQFF	TGTGCTAGCAGCTTAGACGGAAGGCGGGAAGGGTACAATGAGCAGTTCTTC
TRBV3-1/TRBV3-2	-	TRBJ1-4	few	CASSRGREKLFF	TGTGCCAGCAGCCGGGGGAGGGAAAAACTGTTTTTT
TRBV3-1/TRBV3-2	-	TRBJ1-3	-	CASSQDFSGNTIYF	TGTGCCAGCAGCCAAGACTTCTCTGGAAACACCATATATTTT
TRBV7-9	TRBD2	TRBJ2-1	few	CASSSQRGSSVF	TGTGCCAGCAGCTCACAGCGGGGGAGTTCGGTCTTC
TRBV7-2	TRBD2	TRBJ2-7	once	CASSPGLAVSYEQYF	TGTGCCAGCAGCCCGGGACTAGCGGTCTCCTACGAGCAGTACTTC
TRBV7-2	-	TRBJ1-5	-	CASSTTTGNQPQHF	TGTGCCAGCAGCACTACCACAGGGAATCAGCCCCAGCATTTT
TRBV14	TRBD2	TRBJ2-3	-	CASSREWGTDTQYF	TGTGCCAGCTCGCGGGAGTGGGGCACAGATACGCAGTATTTT